Listed here are 2 T cell receptor beta chains from one sample, sequenced in a study of blood T cell repertoires in COVID-19 (dated by TCRdb to the early 2020s). The library relied on the immunoSEQ multiplex PCR assay. The clones in this table, taken by TCRdb from immuneACCESS, are in-frame only. Not every clone is retained; where verified, under half of the shortfall comes from an unresolved V gene, and the cause of the rest is unknown. The sample data list some 210,000 clones, and roughly four fifths of these were observed just once. Approximately 8.7% of the sample goes to the ten largest clones. Sequenced sample: PBMCs or T cells enriched from blood (not recorded which). The receptors shown here come from a man aged 40-55 years who had recovered from COVID-19.

The genes are TRBV6-5 and TRBJ1-6; 8 bases are shared with TRBD1. V lost 7 bases to trimming and J lost 7 bases; unmatched junction nucleotides: 6. This CDR3 has 14 residues. Germline lookup yields CDR1 MNHEY and CDR2 SVGAGI. CDR3 in amino acids: CASKETGGNSPLHF. The CDR3 DNA reads TGTGCCAGCAAGGAAACAGGGGGGAATTCACCCCTCCACTTT.

The chain employs TRBV9 and TRBJ2-3, with D unresolved. This CDR3 has 13 residues. The germline gives CDR1 SGDLS, CDR2 YYNGEE. V was trimmed by 2 bases and J by 0 bases, leaving 4 bases between them. CDR3 DNA: TGTGCCAGCAGCGTTCCTAGCACAGATACGCAGTATTTT. It is translated as CASSVPSTDTQYF.